This paragraph covers one T cell receptor beta chain sequence. Its cognate antigen is unknown. This record comes from a study of cytomegalovirus exposure and HLA in healthy donors. The study's findings and limits: There were a few CMV-associated chains whose specificity for CMV antigens was confirmed in vitro. According to an earlier analysis, most TCR beta V segments yielded productive rearrangements about 90% or about 30% of the time. TCR beta chains numbering more than 150 were designated cytomegalovirus-associated.

Germline-derived CDR1 and CDR2 are SEHNR and FQNEAQ (reference sequence). Trimming cost V 3 bases and J 2 bases, with 11 bases left between them. CDR3 length: 14 residues. The PCR had 60 Vbeta and 13 Jbeta primers. Method: immunoSEQ multiplex PCR; TCRdb's copy keeps in-frame clones and lacks some. Found here are about 170,000 clones, roughly 80% of them singletons; the top ten hold around 3.2%. The chain employs TRBV7-9 and TRBJ2-7; tentatively, D is TRBD1 (5 bases). Material for sequencing was PBMCs. The sequence came from a female donor in good health and CMV-seronegative. CDR3 DNA: TGTGCCAGCAGCTTTGTCAGGGTACCCTACGAGCAGTACTTC. Its translation: CASSFVRVPYEQYF.